Here is one T cell receptor beta chain with its context. These data come from a study of blood T cell repertoires in COVID-19. Clones were sequenced by immunoSEQ multiplex PCR, and TCRdb holds only the in-frame ones, with some missing. Of approximately 190,000 clones detected, 80% to 90% appear once; the ten largest clones hold around 20%. The CDR3 is 14 amino acids. V lost 3 bases and J lost 7, with 16 bases in between. Germline V gene lookup returns CDR1 LNHNV and CDR2 YYDKDF (reference sequence). The rearrangement links TRBV15 to TRBJ2-7; D remains ambiguous. Material: peripheral blood. The receptor comes from a human donor in a cohort sampled during active COVID-19. The CDR3 DNA reads as TGTGCCACCAGCAGCCCCGGTGGGCCTGGGGAGCAGTACTTC. This codes for CATSSPGGPGEQYF.